Listed here is a single T cell receptor (beta chain). Only in-frame clones appear in the TCRdb table, and some are missing; sequencing was by immunoSEQ multiplex PCR. In the table there are approximately 220,000 clones, roughly 86% of which are singletons. The record originates from a study of blood T cell repertoires in COVID-19. CDR3 length: 14 residues. V was clipped by 5 bases and J by 2 bases, with 10 bases between them. Germline-derived CDR1 and CDR2 are SEHNR and FQNEAQ (reference sequence). The genes are TRBV7-9 and TRBJ2-1; weak D call: TRBD2 (5 bases). This TCR was recovered from a man aged 60 to 69 with acute or convalescent COVID-19. What was sequenced was peripheral blood. CDR3 sequence (DNA): TGTGCCAGCAGCCCGGACTCGACCTACAATGAGCAGTTCTTC. Translation gives CASSPDSTYNEQFF.